These T cell receptor beta chains were read from a single sample in a study of Ad26.COV2.S vaccination and SARS-CoV-2 variants. Data came from immunoSEQ multiplex PCR; TCRdb stores just in-frame clones and leaves some out. The sample consists of under 600,000 clones, roughly nine tenths of them appearing once. The material was peripheral blood, obtained in a trial of Ad26.COV2.S vaccine versus placebo. These receptors originate from a person between 18 and 65 years old who received the Ad26.COV2.S COVID-19 vaccine or a placebo. CDR3s include the opening cysteine and the closing phenylalanine or tryptophan. D genes are given only for firm matches. The size of a clone is reported for some rows only, either as once, few or many, or as a class for expanded clones.

>TRBJ1-5|NA|TRBV28|NA
TGTGCCAGCAGTTCTTACCGGGTCTTCCAATCCCAGCCCCAGCATTTT
CASSSYRVFQSQPQHF
>TRBJ2-7|TRBD2|TRBV18|NA
TGTGCCAGCTCACCATTTGATCTAGCGGGTTACTCCTACGAGCAGTACTTC
CASSPFDLAGYSYEQYF
>TRBJ1-2|TRBD1|TRBV3-1/TRBV3-2|NA
TGTGCCAGCAGTGGAGGACAGGGGGCGAGGGGCTACACCTTC
CASSGGQGARGYTF
>TRBJ1-1|TRBD1|TRBV4-1|NA
TGCGCCAGCAGCCAAGTGAGGGGGCGATACACTGAAGCTTTCTTT
CASSQVRGRYTEAFF
>TRBJ1-3|NA|TRBV7-6|NA
TGTGCCAGCAGCTTAGCGCCCGCGGAAGCTGGAAACACCATATATTTT
CASSLAPAEAGNTIYF
>TRBJ2-5|TRBD1|TRBV19|once
TGTGCCAGTAGTTTCCTAGGGACAGGGGAAGAGACCCAGTACTTC
CASSFLGTGEETQYF
>TRBJ2-3|TRBD2|TRBV2|NA
TGTGCCAGCCCTAGCGGAACAAGCACAGATACGCAGTATTTT
CASPSGTSTDTQYF
>TRBJ2-1|NA|TRBV4-3|NA
TGCGCCAGCAGCCAAGATGGTTTTGGGTACCCTGAGTTCTTC
CASSQDGFGYPEFF
>TRBJ2-5|TRBD2|TRBV5-4|NA
TGTGCCAGCAGCCTCCGACTAGCGGGGGGGATCGGAGAGACCCAGTACTTC
CASSLRLAGGIGETQYF
>TRBJ2-7|NA|TRBV7-9|NA
TGTGCCAGCAGTCCTCGTTACTCCTACGAGCAGTACTTC
CASSPRYSYEQYF
>TRBJ2-6|NA|TRBV6-5|NA
TGTGCCAGCAGCCGGGCTGGGGCCAACGTCCTGACTTTC
CASSRAGANVLTF
>TRBJ2-1|TRBD2|TRBV9|NA
TGTGCCAGCAGCGTAGGGCTAGCGGGGGGGTATTACAATGAGCAGTTCTTC
CASSVGLAGGYYNEQFF
>TRBJ2-7|NA|TRBV19|NA
TGTGCCAGTAGTAATGTGGGTTTCTACGAGCAGTACTTC
CASSNVGFYEQYF
>TRBJ1-2|TRBD1|TRBV10-1|once
TGCGCCAGCAGTGAAGGACAGGACTATGGCTACACCTTC
CASSEGQDYGYTF
>TRBJ2-6|TRBD2|TRBV19|NA
TGTGCCAGTAGTCCCATAGCGGGGGGCCTCTCTGGGGCCAACGTCCTGACTTTC
CASSPIAGGLSGANVLTF
>TRBJ1-4|TRBD1|TRBV9|once
TGTGCCAGCAGCGTAGCTGGGACAGTTAATGAAAAACTGTTTTTT
CASSVAGTVNEKLFF
>TRBJ1-2|NA|TRBV7-9|NA
TGTGCCAGCAGCGGGCGGAACTATGGCTACACCTTC
CASSGRNYGYTF
>TRBJ1-2|NA|TRBV19|once
TGTGCCAGTAGTATTTCGACAGGCTACGCTAACTATGGCTACACCTTC
CASSISTGYANYGYTF
>TRBJ2-5|NA|TRBV7-2|NA
TGTGCCAGCAGCTTCCGACTGTTCCAAGAGACCCAGTACTTC
CASSFRLFQETQYF
>TRBJ1-2|NA|TRBV11-2|NA
TGTGCCAGCAGCCCACGGGCGGGCAGCCAGGGCGGCTACACCTTC
CASSPRAGSQGGYTF
>TRBJ1-1|TRBD1|TRBV5-1|NA
TGCGCCAGCAGCCCCAGGACAGGGAACACTGAAGCTTTCTTT
CASSPRTGNTEAFF
>TRBJ2-5|NA|TRBV5-6|NA
TGTGCCAGCAGCTTGGCGGACCCGTACCAAGAGACCCAGTACTTC
CASSLADPYQETQYF
>TRBJ1-6|NA|TRBV7-3|NA
TGTGCCAGCAGCTTAAGTGGGCAGTTTAATTCACCCCTCCACTTT
CASSLSGQFNSPLHF
>TRBJ2-7|NA|TRBV28|NA
TGTGCCAGCAGTTTGGCTACCTACGAGCAGTACTTC
CASSLATYEQYF
>TRBJ2-7|NA|TRBV19|NA
TGTGCCAGTAGTAGCGGACCGGGACGAAGGTTATACGAGCAGTACTTC
CASSSGPGRRLYEQYF
>TRBJ2-5|NA|TRBV19|NA
TGTGCCAGTAGTATTTTCCTAGCAGGAGAGACCCAGTACTTC
CASSIFLAGETQYF
>TRBJ1-3|TRBD1|TRBV7-9|NA
TGTGCCAGCAGCTTGCACGACAGGGGAAAAAATCTTACGACCGGGTCCATATATTTT
CASSLHDRGKNLTTGSIYF
>TRBJ1-2|NA|TRBV5-1|NA
TGCGCCAGCATGCAGGGCTCTGATTTCGACGTGGGCTACACCTTC
CASMQGSDFDVGYTF
>TRBJ2-1|TRBD2|TRBV6-5|NA
TGTGCCAGCAAACCAAGCGGGGGGTTCGGCAATGAGCAGTTCTTC
CASKPSGGFGNEQFF
>TRBJ2-6|TRBD1|TRBV5-1|NA
TGCGCCAGCAGCTCCCGGGACAGAAGCTCTGGGGCCAACGTCCTGACTTTC
CASSSRDRSSGANVLTF
>TRBJ2-2|NA|TRBV5-4|NA
TGTGCCAGCAGCTTGGCCCCCGGTGGCGGGATTAACACCGGGGAGCTGTTTTTT
CASSLAPGGGINTGELFF